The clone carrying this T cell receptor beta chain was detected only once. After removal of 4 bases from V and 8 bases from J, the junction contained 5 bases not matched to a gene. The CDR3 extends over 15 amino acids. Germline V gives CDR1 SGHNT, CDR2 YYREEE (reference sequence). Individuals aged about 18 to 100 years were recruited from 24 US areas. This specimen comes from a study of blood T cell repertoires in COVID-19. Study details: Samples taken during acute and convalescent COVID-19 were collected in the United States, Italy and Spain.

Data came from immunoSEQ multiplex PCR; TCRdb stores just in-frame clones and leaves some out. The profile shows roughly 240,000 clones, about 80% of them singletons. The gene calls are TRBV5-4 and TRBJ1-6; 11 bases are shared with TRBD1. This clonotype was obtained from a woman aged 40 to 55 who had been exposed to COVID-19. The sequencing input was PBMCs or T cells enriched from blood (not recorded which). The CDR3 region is CASSQGQGEHSPLHF. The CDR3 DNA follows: TGTGCCAGCAGCCAGGGACAGGGGGAACATTCACCCCTCCACTTT.